This record covers a single T cell receptor beta chain. What it binds is not known. V trimming: 2 bases; J trimming: 5 bases; junction bases outside the gene matches: 3. Germline CDR1 is MNHNY and CDR2 is SVGAGI (reference sequence). CDR3 length equals 13 residues. The data originate from a study of cytomegalovirus exposure and HLA in healthy donors. Whole-study findings and limits: The authors judged a highly shared variant cluster likely a sequencing artifact.

Use of 60 Vbeta and 13 Jbeta primers characterized the PCR. Only in-frame clones appear in the TCRdb table, and some are missing; sequencing was by immunoSEQ multiplex PCR. The table includes roughly 200,000 clones, about 90% detected once. The V call is TRBV6-6, the J call TRBJ2-7, with 7 bases that match TRBD1. This receptor was obtained from a man younger than 40 in good health and CMV-seronegative. The sequenced material came from PBMCs. The CDR3 DNA sequence: TGTGCCAGCAGTTACCGACAGGGTAACGAGCAGTACTTC. The encoded protein is CASSYRQGNEQYF.